This TCR beta chain was recovered during a study of metastatic and nonmetastatic thyroid tumors. Through MiXCR, TCRdb re-clonotyped the PCR reads. Of under 55,000 clones listed, around a sixth are singletons. This clone was seen ten or more times. The junction had 3 bases not matched to a gene; V was cut back by 1 base and J by 6 bases. CDR3 length: 16 residues. Germline CDR1 DFQATT, CDR2 SNEGSKA (reference sequence). Ahead of thyroid surgery, no patient had received treatment of any kind. The clonotype was recovered from a female donor with papillary thyroid cancer or a benign thyroid nodule (not recorded which). Some clones in this sample may be carry-over from other donors' samples. This sequence joins TRBV20-1 and TRBJ2-1; 16 bases match TRBD2. Input material: blood. The DNA of the CDR3 is TGCAGTGCTAGAGGGGGACTAGCGGGAGGGGTCAATGAGCAGTTCTTC. This codes for CSARGGLAGGVNEQFF.